A selection of T cell receptor beta chains follows, all from one sample in a study of cytomegalovirus exposure and HLA in healthy donors. Clones were sequenced by immunoSEQ multiplex PCR, and TCRdb holds only the in-frame ones, with some missing. The listing records about 160,000 clones. Sequencing was performed on PBMCs. The receptors come from a woman in her sixties in good health and CMV-seronegative. Both conserved end residues are part of each CDR3. Fields, in order: J gene, D gene, V gene, CDR3 DNA, CDR3 protein. D genes are given only for firm matches.

J: TRBJ1-4
D: -
V: TRBV5-1
DNA: TGCGCCAGCAGCTTTGGAGACCAAATGAGCGAAAAACTGTTTTTT
CDR3: CASSFGDQMSEKLFF

J: TRBJ1-5
D: TRBD1
V: TRBV15
DNA: TGTGCCACCAGCAGAGAACAGGGGGATAAGCCCCAGCATTTT
CDR3: CATSREQGDKPQHF

J: TRBJ1-5
D: TRBD1
V: TRBV10-3
DNA: TGTGCCATCAGTGAAGGGAGGACAGGGGGCGCGACGCCCCAGCATTTT
CDR3: CAISEGRTGGATPQHF

J: TRBJ2-5
D: -
V: TRBV19
DNA: TGTGCCAGTAGTATTTGGCGGGGAGGCCAAGAGACCCAGTACTTC
CDR3: CASSIWRGGQETQYF

J: TRBJ2-1
D: TRBD2
V: TRBV5-1
DNA: TGCGCCAGCAGCTTGGACGGGGGGATGTACAATGAGCAGTTCTTC
CDR3: CASSLDGGMYNEQFF

J: TRBJ2-1
D: -
V: TRBV2
DNA: TGTGCCAGCTCACCACAGGGTTTGTTTTCCAATGAGCAGTTCTTC
CDR3: CASSPQGLFSNEQFF

J: TRBJ2-1
D: -
V: TRBV4-1
DNA: TGCGCCAGCAGCCACTCTGTGGCTCAGTTACCCTACAATGAGCAGTTCTTC
CDR3: CASSHSVAQLPYNEQFF

J: TRBJ2-1
D: TRBD2
V: TRBV5-4
DNA: TGTGCCAGCAGCGCTGGACTAGCGGACAATGAGCAGTTCTTC
CDR3: CASSAGLADNEQFF

J: TRBJ2-2
D: -
V: TRBV19
DNA: TGTGCCAGTACCCAGTGGAGGGCGGGGACCGGGGAGCTGTTTTTT
CDR3: CASTQWRAGTGELFF

J: TRBJ2-1
D: TRBD1
V: TRBV2
DNA: TGTGCCAGCAGTGAGGGACAGGGGTCGTACAATGAGCAGTTCTTC
CDR3: CASSEGQGSYNEQFF

J: TRBJ2-5
D: TRBD2
V: TRBV9
DNA: TGTGCCAGCAGCGTAGATCTAGCGGGGGGCACGGAGACCCAGTACTTC
CDR3: CASSVDLAGGTETQYF

J: TRBJ2-7
D: TRBD1
V: TRBV5-1
DNA: TGCGCCAGCAGCCCACGAGGGACAGACACCTACGAGCAGTACTTC
CDR3: CASSPRGTDTYEQYF

J: TRBJ2-1
D: TRBD1
V: TRBV5-4
DNA: TGTGCCAGCACCCAGGGACAGCAGAGCTCCTACAATGAGCAGTTCTTC
CDR3: CASTQGQQSSYNEQFF

J: TRBJ1-2
D: TRBD1
V: TRBV18
DNA: TGTGCCAGCTCACCGAACAGGGGGGATGGCTACACCTTC
CDR3: CASSPNRGDGYTF

J: TRBJ2-7
D: -
V: TRBV2
DNA: TGTGCCAGCATTTATGGGAGGCTCTACGAGCAGTACTTC
CDR3: CASIYGRLYEQYF

J: TRBJ1-3
D: -
V: TRBV5-4
DNA: TGTGCCAGCAGCTTGGAGGGTCGGCGGGCGGGAAACACCATATATTTT
CDR3: CASSLEGRRAGNTIYF

J: TRBJ2-2
D: TRBD2
V: TRBV11-2
DNA: TGTGCCAGCAGCTTAGGCAGGACTAGCGTCTACACCGGGGAGCTGTTTTTT
CDR3: CASSLGRTSVYTGELFF

J: TRBJ2-3
D: TRBD1
V: TRBV5-1
DNA: TGCGCCAGCAGCCCGGACAGGGGGGGCACAGATACGCAGTATTTT
CDR3: CASSPDRGGTDTQYF

J: TRBJ1-5
D: -
V: TRBV7-2
DNA: TGTGCCAGCAGCTCCCGAGGTTATAGCAATCAGCCCCAGCATTTT
CDR3: CASSSRGYSNQPQHF

J: TRBJ2-3
D: TRBD2
V: TRBV2
DNA: TGTGCCAGTAGAAGACTAGCGGAGAGCACAGATACGCAGTATTTT
CDR3: CASRRLAESTDTQYF

J: TRBJ1-1
D: -
V: TRBV30
DNA: TGTGCCTGGATCCTAGGGGGTCTTGCTGAAGCTTTCTTT
CDR3: CAWILGGLAEAFF

J: TRBJ1-2
D: -
V: TRBV10-3
DNA: TGTGCCATCAGTAGACCAACAGAGAGTAGTGGCTACACCTTC
CDR3: CAISRPTESSGYTF

J: TRBJ2-2
D: TRBD2
V: TRBV27
DNA: TGTGCCAGCAGTCCCCGGGGACTAGCGGGAGAAATCTGGGAGCTGTTTTTT
CDR3: CASSPRGLAGEIWELFF

J: TRBJ2-7
D: -
V: TRBV12-5
DNA: TGTGCTAGTGCCTCGACAGGTACCCCGGGCGAGCAGTACTTC
CDR3: CASASTGTPGEQYF

J: TRBJ2-2
D: -
V: TRBV4-2
DNA: TGTGCCAGCAGCCAAGGGCGGCTAAACACCGGGGAGCTGTTTTTT
CDR3: CASSQGRLNTGELFF

J: TRBJ1-6
D: TRBD1
V: TRBV7-9
DNA: TGTGCCAGCAGCTTATCGGGGCAGGGGGATTCACCCCTCCACTTT
CDR3: CASSLSGQGDSPLHF